The rows below give T cell receptor beta chains drawn from one sample of a study of shared clonotypes between healthy human individuals. This table comes from immunoSEQ multiplex PCR, and its TCRdb copy is limited to in-frame clones, with some not included. The repertoire holds roughly 2.2 million clones, roughly 93% seen once, with under 0.45% in the top ten. The sample taken for sequencing was naive CD4+ T cells from PBMCs. The receptors were sampled from a young man in good health. Some clones in this sample may be carry-over from other donors' samples. Each CDR3 is given with its conserved first and last residue. The D gene is left open where the match is weak. Expanded clones get a size class; other rows say once, few or many, or leave the size out.

>TRBD2|-|TRBJ2-7|TRBV5-1
CASSYSGGEQYF
TGCGCCAGCAGCTACTCGGGGGGCGAGCAGTACTTC
>-|-|TRBJ2-3|TRBV7-3
CASSFSQRPDTQYF
TGTGCCAGCAGCTTCTCCCAGCGACCAGATACGCAGTATTTT
>-|-|TRBJ2-2|TRBV12-5
CASGLGSDTGELFF
TGTGCTAGTGGTTTGGGCAGCGACACCGGGGAGCTGTTTTTT
>TRBD2|-|TRBJ2-7|TRBV5-1
CASTPAFSGAHEQYF
TGCGCCAGCACCCCCGCATTTAGCGGGGCTCACGAGCAGTACTTC
>-|-|TRBJ2-7|TRBV6-5
CASRRQGPYEQYF
TGTGCCAGCAGACGGCAGGGTCCCTACGAGCAGTACTTC
>-|-|TRBJ1-1|TRBV6-6
CASRQGLPNTEAFF
TGTGCCAGCAGGCAGGGGCTCCCGAACACTGAAGCTTTCTTT
>-|-|TRBJ1-1|TRBV5-1
CASSRDSLLEAFF
TGCGCCAGCAGCCGCGACAGTCTCCTAGAGGCTTTCTTT
>-|-|TRBJ1-5|TRBV7-8
CASSLAMAPGQPQHF
TGTGCCAGCAGCTTAGCGATGGCGCCGGGTCAGCCCCAGCATTTT
>TRBD2|-|TRBJ2-7|TRBV7-3
CASSVQRESEQYF
TGTGCCAGCAGCGTCCAGCGGGAGAGCGAGCAGTACTTC
>-|-|TRBJ1-2|TRBV28
CASSTQRGRPNYGYTF
TGTGCCAGCAGCACACAAAGGGGACGGCCAAACTATGGCTACACCTTC
>TRBD2|-|TRBJ2-2|TRBV11-2
CASSLLAGGGTGELFF
TGTGCCAGCAGCTTACTAGCGGGAGGCGGCACCGGGGAGCTGTTTTTT
>-|-|TRBJ2-1|TRBV7-3
CASSLSGERKNEQFF
TGTGCCAGCAGCTTATCAGGGGAGAGGAAAAATGAGCAGTTCTTC
>TRBD1|-|TRBJ2-1|TRBV4-3
CASSPQGSSYNEQFF
TGCGCCAGCAGCCCACAGGGGAGCTCCTACAATGAGCAGTTCTTC
>TRBD1|-|TRBJ2-7|TRBV5-4
CASSMDGQGRLLGEQYF
TGTGCCAGCAGCATGGACGGACAGGGGAGGTTATTGGGCGAGCAGTACTTC
>-|-|TRBJ2-5|TRBV5-1
CASSIAGQAIQETQYF
TGCGCCAGCAGCATAGCGGGACAGGCGATCCAAGAGACCCAGTACTTC
>-|once|TRBJ2-2|TRBV5-1
CASRGVPGDGELFF
TGCGCCAGCAGAGGAGTGCCAGGCGACGGGGAGCTGTTTTTT
>-|few|TRBJ1-3|TRBV7-2
CASSLSSGNTIYF
TGTGCCAGCAGCTTAAGCAGTGGAAACACCATATATTTT
>-|once|TRBJ2-3|TRBV11-1
CASSLGRDIWTDTQYF
TGTGCCAGCAGCTTAGGGAGGGACATATGGACAGATACGCAGTATTTT
>-|-|TRBJ2-1|TRBV19
CASSPPIRDALSRYNEQFF
TGTGCCAGTAGTCCCCCCATCCGGGACGCCCTCTCTCGATACAATGAGCAGTTCTTC
>-|-|TRBJ2-3|TRBV29-1
CSVELQHTDTQYF
TGCAGCGTTGAGTTACAGCACACAGATACGCAGTATTTT
>-|-|TRBJ2-7|TRBV5-4
CASSPEATREQYF
TGTGCCAGCAGCCCTGAGGCTACAAGGGAGCAGTACTTC
>-|-|TRBJ1-1|TRBV10-3
CAAGRAGPFNSPWKAFF
TGTGCCGCCGGCCGGGCAGGACCTTTTAATTCCCCATGGAAAGCTTTCTTT
>-|-|TRBJ2-7|TRBV9
CASSSSPGSYEQYF
TGTGCCAGCAGCTCAAGTCCGGGGTCCTACGAGCAGTACTTC
>-|-|TRBJ1-5|TRBV5-5
CASSYTGDNQPQHF
TGTGCCAGCAGCTACACAGGTGACAATCAGCCCCAGCATTTT
>-|-|TRBJ2-7|TRBV28
CAGGRGSYEQYF
TGTGCCGGAGGGAGAGGCTCCTACGAGCAGTACTTC
>-|-|TRBJ2-1|TRBV7-2
CASSTMDYNEQFF
TGTGCCAGCAGCACAATGGACTACAATGAGCAGTTCTTC
>-|-|TRBJ2-5|TRBV7-2
CASSLVSAVQETQYF
TGTGCCAGCAGCTTAGTCTCCGCAGTCCAAGAGACCCAGTACTTC
>-|once|TRBJ2-1|TRBV4-2
CASSQEQQLEQFF
TGTGCCAGCAGCCAAGAACAGCAACTAGAGCAGTTCTTC
>-|-|TRBJ1-6|TRBV28
CASSRVGESDSPLHF
TGTGCCAGCAGCCGGGTGGGGGAATCTGATTCACCCCTCCACTTT
>-|-|TRBJ1-2|TRBV5-1
CASTRGGNRNYGYTF
TGCGCCAGCACTCGGGGGGGCAACCGAAACTATGGCTACACCTTC
>-|-|TRBJ2-5|TRBV29-1
CSVEDRSSAGAGETQYF
TGCAGCGTTGAAGATCGTAGTTCAGCAGGGGCGGGCGAGACCCAGTACTTC
>-|-|TRBJ1-2|TRBV28
CASSSPRAGDYGYTF
TGTGCCAGCAGTTCCCCCAGGGCCGGGGACTATGGCTACACCTTC
>TRBD2|-|TRBJ2-2|TRBV4-2
CASSQDPRGGERTGELFF
TGTGCCAGCAGCCAAGATCCCCGGGGGGGGGAGCGGACCGGGGAGCTGTTTTTT
>-|-|TRBJ1-5|TRBV2
CASSDTGGTQPQHF
TGTGCCAGCAGTGACACTGGGGGGACTCAGCCCCAGCATTTT
>-|-|TRBJ2-1|TRBV11-3
CASSLGVAVYNEQFF
TGTGCCAGCAGCTTAGGGGTAGCGGTCTACAATGAGCAGTTCTTC
>TRBD1|-|TRBJ1-5|TRBV2
CASSERTGNQPQHF
TGTGCCAGCAGTGAACGGACAGGGAATCAGCCCCAGCATTTT
>TRBD1|once|TRBJ1-4|TRBV5-1
CASSSETGSNEKLFF
TGCGCCAGCAGCTCCGAGACAGGGAGTAATGAAAAACTGTTTTTT
>-|-|TRBJ1-2|TRBV30
CAWIRDTYGYTF
TGTGCCTGGATCCGGGACACCTATGGCTACACCTTC
>-|-|TRBJ2-6|TRBV2
CASSDDSGANVLTF
TGTGCCAGCAGTGATGACTCTGGGGCCAACGTCCTGACTTTC
>-|-|TRBJ2-3|TRBV28
CASRGVTDTQYF
TGTGCCAGCAGGGGGGTCACAGATACGCAGTATTTT
>TRBD1|-|TRBJ2-7|TRBV5-4
CASSLKTGGYEQYF
TGTGCCAGCAGCTTGAAAACAGGGGGCTACGAGCAGTACTTC
>-|-|TRBJ1-1|TRBV6-1
CASSEKEGWTEAFF
TGTGCCAGCAGTGAAAAGGAGGGTTGGACTGAAGCTTTCTTT
>-|-|TRBJ1-2|TRBV7-8
CASSLRWGPYGYTF
TGTGCCAGCAGCTTACGGTGGGGACCTTATGGCTACACCTTC
>TRBD1|-|TRBJ1-1|TRBV7-9
CASSLGTGIRTEAFF
TGTGCCAGCAGCTTAGGGACAGGGATTCGTACTGAAGCTTTCTTT
>TRBD2|-|TRBJ2-2|TRBV2
CASSVAGAGTGELFF
TGTGCCAGCAGTGTAGCGGGAGCGGGCACCGGGGAGCTGTTTTTT
>-|-|TRBJ1-4|TRBV25-1
CASSLNEKLFF
TGTGCCAGCAGTCTTAATGAAAAACTGTTTTTT
>TRBD2|-|TRBJ2-1|TRBV18
CASSPHLADDQFF
TGTGCCAGCTCACCACATCTAGCGGACGACCAGTTCTTC
>-|-|TRBJ2-1|TRBV7-8
CASSPPVTDNEQFF
TGTGCCAGCAGCCCCCCCGTGACAGATAATGAGCAGTTCTTC
>-|once|TRBJ2-3|TRBV25-1
CASSEYDYYTDTQYF
TGTGCCAGCAGTGAATATGACTACTACACAGATACGCAGTATTTT
>-|-|TRBJ1-2|TRBV4-3
CASSPGPANYGYTF
TGCGCCAGCAGCCCGGGGCCGGCGAACTATGGCTACACCTTC